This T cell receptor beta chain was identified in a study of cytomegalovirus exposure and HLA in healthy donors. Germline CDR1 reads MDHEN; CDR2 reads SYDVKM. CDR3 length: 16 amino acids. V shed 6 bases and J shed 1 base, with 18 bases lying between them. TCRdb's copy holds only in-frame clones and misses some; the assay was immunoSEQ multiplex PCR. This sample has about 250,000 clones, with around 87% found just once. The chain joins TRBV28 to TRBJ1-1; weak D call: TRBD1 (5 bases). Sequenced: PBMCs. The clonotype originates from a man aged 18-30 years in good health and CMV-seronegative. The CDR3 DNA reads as TGTGCCAGCAGCGACCCCGGGGGGTACCAGAACACTGAAGCTTTCTTT. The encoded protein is CASSDPGGYQNTEAFF.